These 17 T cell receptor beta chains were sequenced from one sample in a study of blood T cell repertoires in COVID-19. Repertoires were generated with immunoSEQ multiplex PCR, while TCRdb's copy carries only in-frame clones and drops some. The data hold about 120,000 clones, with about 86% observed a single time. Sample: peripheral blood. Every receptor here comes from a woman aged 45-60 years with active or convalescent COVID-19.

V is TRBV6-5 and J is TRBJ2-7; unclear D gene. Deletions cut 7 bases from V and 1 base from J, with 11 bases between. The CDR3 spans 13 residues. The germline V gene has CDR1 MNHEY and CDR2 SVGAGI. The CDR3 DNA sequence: TGTGCCAGCACAGGCTCCTCATCCTACGAGCAGTACTTC. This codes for CASTGSSSYEQYF.

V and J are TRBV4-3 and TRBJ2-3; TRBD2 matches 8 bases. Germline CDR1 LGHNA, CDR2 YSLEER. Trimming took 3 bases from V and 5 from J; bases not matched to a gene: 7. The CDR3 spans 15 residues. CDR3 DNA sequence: TGCGCCAGCAGCCACGGGACTAGTATGAGAGATACGCAGTATTTT. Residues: CASSHGTSMRDTQYF.

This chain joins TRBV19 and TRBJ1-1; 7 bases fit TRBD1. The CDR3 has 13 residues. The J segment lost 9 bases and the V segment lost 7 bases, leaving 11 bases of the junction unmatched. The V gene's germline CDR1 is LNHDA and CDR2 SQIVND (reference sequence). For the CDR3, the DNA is TGTGCCAGTAACAACCGGACAGGTATACAAGCTTTCTTT. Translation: CASNNRTGIQAFF.

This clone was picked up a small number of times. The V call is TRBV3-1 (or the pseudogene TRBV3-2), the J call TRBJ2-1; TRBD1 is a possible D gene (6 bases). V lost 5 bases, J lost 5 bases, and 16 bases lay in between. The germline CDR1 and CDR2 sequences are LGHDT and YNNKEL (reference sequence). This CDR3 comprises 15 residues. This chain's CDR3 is CASSVRGGTDNEQFF. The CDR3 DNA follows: TGTGCCAGCAGCGTCAGGGGCGGAACGGACAATGAGCAGTTCTTC.

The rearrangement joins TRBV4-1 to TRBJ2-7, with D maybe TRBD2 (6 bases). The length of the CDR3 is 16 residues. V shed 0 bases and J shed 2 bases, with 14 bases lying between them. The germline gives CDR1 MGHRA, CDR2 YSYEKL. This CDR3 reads CASSQDLASATYEQYF. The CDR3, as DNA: TGCGCCAGCAGCCAAGATTTGGCTAGCGCTACCTACGAGCAGTACTTC.

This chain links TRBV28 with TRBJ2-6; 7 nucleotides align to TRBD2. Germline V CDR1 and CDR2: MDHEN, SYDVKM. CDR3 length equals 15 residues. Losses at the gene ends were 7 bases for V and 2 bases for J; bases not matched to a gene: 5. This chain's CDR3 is CASTYRGAGANVLTF. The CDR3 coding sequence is TGTGCCAGCACCTACCGGGGGGCTGGGGCCAACGTCCTGACTTTC.

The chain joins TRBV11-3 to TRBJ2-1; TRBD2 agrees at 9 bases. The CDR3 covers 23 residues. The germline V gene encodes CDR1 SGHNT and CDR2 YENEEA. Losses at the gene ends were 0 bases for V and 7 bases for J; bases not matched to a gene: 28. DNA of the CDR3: TGTGCCAGCAGCTTAGATCGTTCCGTAGACAATCCCCCCGTAGCGGGAGTTGGAAATGAGCAGTTCTTC. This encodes CASSLDRSVDNPPVAGVGNEQFF.

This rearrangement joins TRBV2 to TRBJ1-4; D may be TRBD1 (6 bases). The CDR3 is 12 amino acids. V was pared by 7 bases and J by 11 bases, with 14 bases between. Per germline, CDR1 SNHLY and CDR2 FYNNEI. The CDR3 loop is CASKQGGSKLFF. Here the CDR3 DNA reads TGTGCCAGCAAACAGGGTGGGTCGAAACTGTTTTTT.

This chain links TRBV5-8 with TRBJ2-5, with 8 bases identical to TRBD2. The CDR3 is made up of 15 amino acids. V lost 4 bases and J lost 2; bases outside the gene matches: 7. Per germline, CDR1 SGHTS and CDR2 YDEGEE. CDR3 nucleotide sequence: TGTGCCAGCAGCGAAACTAGCGGAAGGCAAGAGACCCAGTACTTC. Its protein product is CASSETSGRQETQYF.

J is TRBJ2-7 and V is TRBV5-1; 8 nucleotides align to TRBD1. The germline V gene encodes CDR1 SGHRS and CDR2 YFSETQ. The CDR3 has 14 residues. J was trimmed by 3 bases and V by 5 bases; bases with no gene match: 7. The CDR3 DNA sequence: TGCGCCAGCAGAGACAGGGGCCCGGGCTACGAGCAGTACTTC. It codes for CASRDRGPGYEQYF. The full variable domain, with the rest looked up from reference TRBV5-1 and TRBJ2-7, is KAGVTQTPRYLIKTRGQQVTLSCSPISGHRSVSWYQQTPGQGLQFLFEYFSETQRNKGNFPGRFSGRQFSNSRSEMNVSTLELGDSALYLCASRDRGPGYEQYFGPGTRLTVT.

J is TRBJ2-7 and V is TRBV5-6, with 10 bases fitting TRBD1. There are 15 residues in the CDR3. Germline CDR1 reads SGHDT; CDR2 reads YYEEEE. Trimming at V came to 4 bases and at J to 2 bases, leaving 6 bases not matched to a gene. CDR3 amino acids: CASSLPDRGAYEQYF. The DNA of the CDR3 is TGTGCCAGCAGCCTACCGGACAGGGGGGCCTACGAGCAGTACTTC.

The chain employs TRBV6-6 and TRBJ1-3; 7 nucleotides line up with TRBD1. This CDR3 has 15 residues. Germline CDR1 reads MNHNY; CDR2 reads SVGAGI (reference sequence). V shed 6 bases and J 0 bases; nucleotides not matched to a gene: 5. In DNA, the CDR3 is TGTGCCAGCAGCGCAGGGGGGTCCTCTGGAAACACCATATATTTT. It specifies CASSAGGSSGNTIYF.

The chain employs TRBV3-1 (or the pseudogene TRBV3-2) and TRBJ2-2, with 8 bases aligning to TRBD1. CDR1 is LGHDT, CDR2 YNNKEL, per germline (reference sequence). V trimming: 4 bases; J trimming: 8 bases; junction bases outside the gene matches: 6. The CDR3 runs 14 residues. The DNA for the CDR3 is TGTGCCAGCAGCCCCACAGGGGGTCGTGGGGAGCTGTTTTTT. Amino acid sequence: CASSPTGGRGELFF.

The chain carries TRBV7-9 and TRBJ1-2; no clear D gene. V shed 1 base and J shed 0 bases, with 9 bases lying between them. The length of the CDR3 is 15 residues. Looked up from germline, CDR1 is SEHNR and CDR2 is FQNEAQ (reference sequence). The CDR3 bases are TGTGCCAGCAGCTTAGGTTTGGCAGCTAACTATGGCTACACCTTC. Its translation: CASSLGLAANYGYTF. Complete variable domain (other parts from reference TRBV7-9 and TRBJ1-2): DTGVSQNPRHKITKRGQNVTFRCDPISEHNRLYWYRQTLGQGPEFLTYFQNEAQLEKSRLLSDRFSAERPKGSFSTLEIQRTEQGDSAMYLCASSLGLAANYGYTFGSGTRLTVV.

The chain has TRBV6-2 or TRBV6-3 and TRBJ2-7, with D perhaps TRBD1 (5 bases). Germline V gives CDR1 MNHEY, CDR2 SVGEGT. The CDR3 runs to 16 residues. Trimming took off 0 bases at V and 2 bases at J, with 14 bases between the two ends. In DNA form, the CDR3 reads TGTGCCAGCAGTTACTCTATGCAGGGATCCCCCTACGAGCAGTACTTC. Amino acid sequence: CASSYSMQGSPYEQYF.

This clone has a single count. CDR3 sequence: CASSSTGASGTDTQYF. The CDR3 region has the DNA TGTGCCAGCAGCTCGACAGGGGCGTCTGGCACAGATACGCAGTATTTT. The rearrangement joins TRBV7-3 to TRBJ2-3; 8 bases fit TRBD1. Germline assignment: CDR1 SGHTA and CDR2 FQGTGA. The CDR3 sequence is 16 residues long. Germline trimming cut 4 bases from V and 1 base from J; bases unmatched to any gene: 7.

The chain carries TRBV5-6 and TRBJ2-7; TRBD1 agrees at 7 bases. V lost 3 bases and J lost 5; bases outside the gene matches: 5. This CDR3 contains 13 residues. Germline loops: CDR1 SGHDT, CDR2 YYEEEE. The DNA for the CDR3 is TGTGCCAGCAGCTACGACAGGGTCCACGAGCAGTACTTC. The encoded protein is CASSYDRVHEQYF.